The clone carrying this T cell receptor (beta chain) was seen at least ten times. Its antigen is undetermined. This record comes from a study of CD8 T cells in ankylosing spondylitis. Study outcomes and limitations: The authors reported significant enrichment of disease-linked clones in matched ankylosing spondylitis synovial fluid.

The ends lost 7 bases at V and 5 bases at J; junction bases unmatched: 10. CDR1 and CDR2 (germline): MDHEN, SYDVKM. The CDR3 has 15 amino acids. Quantitative molecular-barcoded 5'-RACE generated the TCR beta libraries. Each CDR3 protein is one row after TCRdb ran MiXCR on the 5' RACE reads. The sample contains approximately 140,000 distinct CDR3 sequences, roughly 8.8% of which appear only once. The V and J genes are TRBV28 and TRBJ2-1, with TRBD2 matching over 8 bases. The sequence came from a male donor with ankylosing spondylitis or in good health (not recorded which). Sequencing was carried out using blood, either unsorted or a sorted T cell fraction (not recorded which). The CDR3 region is CASMSAGVVDNEQFF. In nucleotides, the CDR3 is TGTGCCAGCATGTCAGCGGGAGTTGTAGACAATGAGCAGTTCTTC.